This T cell receptor (beta chain) is drawn from a study of T cells in Graves' hyperthyroidism and ophthalmopathy. General observations from the study: The model forecast ophthalmopathy, anticipating it by a median around 6.5 months before onset. Ophthalmopathy was separated from stable hyperthyroidism by a 13 V-J model. Most expanded thyroid clonotypes above 0.001 also appeared in blood.

The CDR3 has 14 residues. With 8 bases clipped from V and 4 bases from J, the junction kept 10 bases outside the gene matches. CDR1 is SGHAT, CDR2 FQNNGV, per germline. The study left out patients who had uncontrolled infection, other autoimmune disease, pregnancy or lactation. There were TCR beta CDR3 regions amplified from RNA transcripts. The TCR CDR3 first-round RT-PCR relied on the HTBI primer set. From the multiplex PCR reads, TCRdb called clonotypes with MiXCR, one entry per CDR3 protein. Of roughly 500,000 distinct CDR3 sequences in the sample, roughly a quarter were seen once. In its sample, this clonotype was seen many times. Its antigen remains unidentified.

This receptor was identified in a woman in her 30s with Graves' ophthalmopathy. The chain carries TRBV11-2 and TRBJ1-2; the match to TRBD1 covers 7 bases. Material for sequencing was blood. The CDR3 DNA reads as TGTGCCAGCTGGAGTGCAGGGGGAAGCTATGGCTACACCTTC. Amino acid sequence: CASWSAGGSYGYTF.